This is a list of T cell receptor beta chains from one sample in a study of cytomegalovirus exposure and HLA in healthy donors. Profiling relied on immunoSEQ multiplex PCR, and the TCRdb table lists in-frame clones only, not all of them. The table lists 75,000 to 100,000 clones, 81% of them singletons. Material for sequencing was PBMCs. Source of these receptors: a man between 40 and 49 years old in good health and CMV-seropositive. CDR3s include the opening cysteine and the closing phenylalanine or tryptophan. D genes are given only for firm matches. Clone size is stated in some rows and not others, as once, few, many or a class when expanded.

V gene: TRBV11-3
clone size: .
D gene: .
J gene: TRBJ2-7
CDR3 protein: CASSSTRHYEQYF
CDR3 DNA: TGTGCCAGCAGCTCGACTAGACACTACGAGCAGTACTTC

V gene: TRBV4-1
clone size: .
D gene: .
J gene: TRBJ1-5
CDR3 protein: CASSPGENNQPQHF
CDR3 DNA: TGCGCCAGCAGCCCGGGGGAGAATAATCAGCCCCAGCATTTT

V gene: TRBV5-1
clone size: .
D gene: TRBD1
J gene: TRBJ1-2
CDR3 protein: CASSAGQGEGYTF
CDR3 DNA: TGCGCCAGCAGCGCCGGACAGGGGGAGGGCTACACCTTC

V gene: TRBV19
clone size: few
D gene: TRBD1
J gene: TRBJ2-2
CDR3 protein: CASSTGDRGGTGELFF
CDR3 DNA: TGTGCCAGTAGTACGGGGGACAGGGGCGGGACCGGGGAGCTGTTTTTT

V gene: TRBV14
clone size: .
D gene: TRBD1
J gene: TRBJ1-1
CDR3 protein: CASSQGTGWNTEAFF
CDR3 DNA: TGTGCCAGCAGCCAAGGGACAGGATGGAACACTGAAGCTTTCTTT

V gene: TRBV18
clone size: few
D gene: TRBD2
J gene: TRBJ2-1
CDR3 protein: CASSFDSGRATDEQFF
CDR3 DNA: TGTGCCAGCTCATTCGATAGCGGGAGGGCCACCGATGAGCAGTTCTTC

V gene: TRBV19
clone size: .
D gene: TRBD2
J gene: TRBJ2-1
CDR3 protein: CATSLAGADNEQFF
CDR3 DNA: TGTGCCACCTCTTTAGCGGGAGCGGACAATGAGCAGTTCTTC

V gene: TRBV27
clone size: .
D gene: .
J gene: TRBJ2-1
CDR3 protein: CASSFARQAVDYNEQFF
CDR3 DNA: TGTGCCAGCAGTTTCGCCAGACAGGCTGTAGATTACAATGAGCAGTTCTTC

V gene: TRBV15
clone size: .
D gene: .
J gene: TRBJ2-7
CDR3 protein: CATSFLLKEQYF
CDR3 DNA: TGTGCCACCAGCTTCCTACTCAAGGAGCAGTACTTC

V gene: TRBV18
clone size: few
D gene: TRBD2
J gene: TRBJ2-1
CDR3 protein: CASSAGTSGRDEQFF
CDR3 DNA: TGTGCCAGCTCGGCCGGGACTAGCGGGAGAGATGAGCAGTTCTTC

V gene: TRBV28
clone size: once
D gene: TRBD2
J gene: TRBJ2-3
CDR3 protein: CASSSSGRGTDTQCF
CDR3 DNA: TGTGCCAGCAGTTCTAGCGGGAGAGGCACAGATACGCAGTGTTTT

V gene: TRBV29-1
clone size: .
D gene: TRBD2
J gene: TRBJ2-3
CDR3 protein: CSLIAGGSIDTQYF
CDR3 DNA: TGCAGCCTAATAGCGGGAGGGTCGATAGATACGCAGTATTTT